The next 26 T cell receptor beta chains were all read from a single sample in a study of blood T cell repertoires in COVID-19. Assay: immunoSEQ multiplex PCR; the TCRdb copy retains only in-frame clones and omits some. The data hold about 310,000 clones, with roughly nine tenths observed a single time. Sequenced material: peripheral blood. The receptors come from a man younger than 35 with active or convalescent COVID-19.

V gene TRBV9 combines with J gene TRBJ2-1; no firm D call. This CDR3 region has 11 residues. V lost 3 bases to trimming and J lost 5 bases, with 3 bases between them. Germline V lookup: CDR1 SGDLS, CDR2 YYNGEE. In DNA, the CDR3 is TGTGCCAGCAGCGGAGACAATGAGCAGTTCTTC. Amino acid sequence: CASSGDNEQFF.

Written as DNA, the CDR3 is TGTGCCAGCTCACCACACAGGGGCCCGGGGACTGAAGCTTTCTTT. As protein: CASSPHRGPGTEAFF. V and J are TRBV18 and TRBJ1-1, with 7 positions matching TRBD1. Germline V lookup: CDR1 KGHSH, CDR2 LQKENI. This CDR3 has 15 residues. Trimming cost V 1 base and J 5 bases; bases outside gene matches: 7.

This CDR3 reads CSVVTTGGLNTEAFF. The DNA for the CDR3 is TGCAGCGTTGTGACGACAGGGGGCTTGAACACTGAAGCTTTCTTT. The chain has TRBV29-1 and TRBJ1-1; 10 positions agree with TRBD1. CDR1 is SQVTM and CDR2 is ANQGSEA in the germline V gene. This CDR3 contains 15 residues. Trimming took 4 bases from V and 0 from J; bases not matched to a gene: 5.

The DNA for the CDR3 is TGTGCCAGCAGCCAAGGGACTAGCGGGGGGTCCGGGGCCAACGTCCTGACTTTC. It codes for CASSQGTSGGSGANVLTF. The V gene is TRBV7-6, the J gene TRBJ2-6; 15 bases agree with TRBD2. The CDR3 has 18 residues. J lost 4 bases, V lost 5 bases, and 6 bases had no gene match. The germline gives CDR1 SGHVS, CDR2 FNYEAQ.

The rearrangement links TRBV6-5 to TRBJ2-5, with D tentatively TRBD2 (5 bases). The V gene lost 9 bases and the J gene lost 1 base, with 9 bases spanning the gap. The CDR3 covers 12 residues. Looked up from germline, CDR1 is MNHEY and CDR2 is SVGAGI. CDR3 in DNA: TGTGCCAGTCGGACTTTCCAAGAGACCCAGTACTTC. Its protein is CASRTFQETQYF.

This chain connects TRBV5-4 to TRBJ2-7, with unresolved D. Germline CDR1 reads SGHNT; CDR2 reads YYREEE (reference sequence). CDR3 length: 12 amino acids. V was clipped by 3 bases and J by 7 bases, with 11 bases between them. In nucleotides, the CDR3 is TGTGCCAGCAGCTCGGAGCTGGTGGAGCAGTACTTC. Encoded protein: CASSSELVEQYF.

This clone was picked up one time. This sequence joins TRBV27 and TRBJ2-7, with 14 bases that match TRBD2. The CDR3 runs to 17 residues. Germline CDR1 and CDR2: MNHEY and SMNVEV (reference sequence). After removal of 1 base from V and 7 bases from J, the junction contained 9 bases not matched to a gene. The CDR3 DNA is TGTGCCAGCAGTTTATACTCGGGACTAGCGGGAGTTCGAGAGCAGTACTTC. Its translation: CASSLYSGLAGVREQYF.

The genes are TRBV10-1 and TRBJ2-3; TRBD2 matches at 7 bases. The V and J ends lost 2 bases and 2 bases, in that order; junction bases with no gene match: 7. Per germline, CDR1 WNHNN and CDR2 SYGVQD (reference sequence). The CDR3 sequence is 16 residues long. CDR3 in amino acids: CASSEEAGRITDTQYF. The CDR3 region has the DNA TGCGCCAGCAGTGAGGAAGCGGGGCGGATCACAGATACGCAGTATTTT.

The chain combines TRBV15 with TRBJ1-1; a weak D match, TRBD1 (5 bases). Trimming took off 7 bases at V and 1 base at J, with 10 bases between the two ends. This CDR3 contains 13 residues. The V gene's germline CDR1 is LNHNV and CDR2 YYDKDF (reference sequence). CDR3 DNA: TGTGCCACCAAGGGACTGCCGAACACTGAAGCTTTCTTT. It yields the protein CATKGLPNTEAFF.

The chain is built from TRBV27 and TRBJ2-2; 7 nucleotides line up with TRBD2. CDR1 is MNHEY, CDR2 SMNVEV, per germline (reference sequence). The J segment lost 3 bases and the V segment lost 6 bases, leaving 10 bases of the junction unmatched. The CDR3 consists of 16 residues. In nucleotides, the CDR3 is TGTGCCAGCAGCCCCATGGGCGGGAGATACACCGGGGAGCTGTTTTTT. Translation gives CASSPMGGRYTGELFF.

The chain carries TRBV20-1 and TRBJ2-1, with D uncertain. V shed 0 bases and J shed 8 bases, with 5 bases lying between them. CDR1 DFQATT and CDR2 SNEGSKA come from the germline V gene (reference sequence). The CDR3 contains 11 residues. The DNA of the CDR3 is TGCAGTGCTAGAGAATATGATGAGCAGTTCTTC. Protein: CSAREYDEQFF.

The chain joins TRBV11-1 to TRBJ1-1; 7 bases fit TRBD1. J lost 8 bases, V lost 5 bases, and 8 bases had no gene match. The CDR3 spans 13 residues. The V gene's germline CDR1 is SGHAT and CDR2 FQDESV (reference sequence). The CDR3 sequence: CASSRTGMGEAFF. The CDR3 DNA reads as TGTGCCAGCAGCCGGACAGGTATGGGGGAAGCTTTCTTT.

V and J are TRBV7-9 and TRBJ1-6, with 10 bases aligning to TRBD1. Germline V CDR1 and CDR2: SEHNR, FQNEAQ (reference sequence). The CDR3 is 15 residues long. The V segment lost 5 bases and the J segment 10 bases; nucleotides outside the gene matches: 8. DNA of the CDR3: TGTGCCAGCAGCCCGAGGGACAGGGGACCCTCACCCCTCCACTTT. This codes for CASSPRDRGPSPLHF.

This chain joins TRBV19 and TRBJ2-5, with TRBD1 as a possible D gene (6 bases). The CDR3 has 14 amino acids. V lost 5 bases, J lost 6 bases, and 16 bases lay in between. Germline loops: CDR1 LNHDA, CDR2 SQIVND (reference sequence). CDR3 residues: CASSGGGRGQTQYF. As DNA, the CDR3 is TGTGCCAGTAGTGGTGGAGGCAGGGGCCAGACCCAGTACTTC.

This clone appeared once. V and J are TRBV19 and TRBJ1-4; 7 bases fit TRBD1. Germline CDR1 is LNHDA and CDR2 is SQIVND (reference sequence). V lost 6 bases, J lost 1 base, and 8 bases stayed unmatched. The CDR3 covers 16 residues. The CDR3 nucleotides read TGTGCCAGTAGAGATTGGGACAGCCAAACTAATGAAAAACTGTTTTTT. Translation: CASRDWDSQTNEKLFF.

This clone has just a few counts. The rearrangement uses TRBV5-1 and TRBJ1-3, with 10 bases matching TRBD1. The CDR3 is 14 amino acids. Looked up from germline, CDR1 is SGHRS and CDR2 is YFSETQ. The trim removed 5 bases at V and 2 bases at J, leaving 1 base unmatched. The CDR3 loop reads CASRGTGAGNTIYF. The CDR3 DNA sequence: TGCGCCAGCAGGGGGACAGGGGCTGGAAACACCATATATTTT.

V gene TRBV3-1 (or the pseudogene TRBV3-2) combines with J gene TRBJ2-7; a weak D match, TRBD1 (6 bases). V lost 4 bases to trimming and J lost 7 bases, with 23 bases between them. This CDR3 spans 16 amino acids. Looked up from germline, CDR1 is LGHDT and CDR2 is YNNKEL (reference sequence). This chain's CDR3 is CASSLHRTPQGLEQYF. CDR3 bases: TGTGCCAGCAGCCTTCACAGGACCCCACAGGGCCTGGAGCAGTACTTC.

J is TRBJ1-5 and V is TRBV19, with D unclear. Trimming stripped 3 bases from V and 3 bases from J, with 9 bases between. The germline V gene encodes CDR1 LNHDA and CDR2 SQIVND (reference sequence). The CDR3 consists of 14 residues. The CDR3 protein is CASSIRVLNQPQHF. The CDR3 DNA follows: TGTGCCAGTAGTATTCGGGTCCTCAATCAGCCCCAGCATTTT.

The V and J genes are TRBV7-9 and TRBJ1-1, with 7 bases matching TRBD1. The CDR3 has 16 amino acids. V was clipped by 2 bases and J by 5 bases; unmatched bases: 11. Germline-derived CDR1 and CDR2 are SEHNR and FQNEAQ (reference sequence). The CDR3 spells CASSLSRSRGPTEAFF. The DNA of the CDR3 is TGTGCCAGCAGCTTATCCAGGTCAAGGGGGCCTACTGAAGCTTTCTTT.

Only one count was recorded for this clone. One end of the junction fails to match germline, which may point to a read error. The chain uses TRBV12-3 or TRBV12-4 and TRBJ2-1, with 13 bases aligning to TRBD2. The CDR3 is made up of 12 amino acids. CDR3 region: CASRLTSGRRVF. The CDR3 DNA follows: TGTGCCAGCAGACTGACTAGCGGGAGGAGGGTCTTC.

CDR3 region: CASTAQDRGLAFF. The DNA of the CDR3 is TGTGCCAGTACCGCCCAGGACAGGGGGCTCGCTTTCTTT. The chain links TRBV19 to TRBJ1-1, with 11 bases fitting TRBD1. The CDR3 is made up of 13 amino acids. The J segment lost 11 bases and the V segment lost 7 bases, leaving 9 bases of the junction unmatched. Germline V gene sequence: CDR1 LNHDA, CDR2 SQIVND (reference sequence).

This chain connects TRBV28 to TRBJ2-5; no clear D gene. Looked up from germline, CDR1 is MDHEN and CDR2 is SYDVKM. The ends were cut back, 8 bases at V and 0 bases at J, with 10 bases in the middle. The CDR3 length is 13 residues. In DNA, the CDR3 is TGTGCCAGCGCCCCCCGCGACCAAGAGACCCAGTACTTC. It yields the protein CASAPRDQETQYF.

V usage is TRBV11-3 and J usage is TRBJ1-1; D is uncertain. CDR1 is SGHNT, CDR2 YENEEA, per germline. CDR3 size: 12 residues. Trimming left V 1 base short and J 7 bases short, with 7 bases between. CDR3 DNA: TGTGCCAGCAGCTTAGGGCAGAATGAAGCTTTCTTT. Residues: CASSLGQNEAFF.

The chain combines TRBV6-6 with TRBJ1-2; no clear D gene. V was pared by 6 bases and J by 10 bases, with 12 bases between. This CDR3 contains 11 residues. The germline gives CDR1 MNHNY, CDR2 SVGAGI (reference sequence). Here the CDR3 reads CASSLETLYTF. CDR3 nucleotide sequence: TGTGCCAGCAGCCTGGAGACTCTCTACACCTTC.

This sequence joins TRBV6-6 and TRBJ2-3; no clear D. Trimming took off 7 bases at V and 4 bases at J, with 15 bases between the two ends. The length of the CDR3 is 14 residues. Germline V lookup: CDR1 MNHNY, CDR2 SVGAGI (reference sequence). The CDR3 coding sequence is TGTGCCAGCACCGAGGCCTCTCTCGCAGATACGCAGTATTTT. Protein sequence: CASTEASLADTQYF.

The CDR3 DNA sequence: TGTGCCAGCATCGGAGCTGGCGATGAGCAGTTCTTC. Amino acids: CASIGAGDEQFF. V usage is TRBV5-4 and J usage is TRBJ2-1; D unclear. The CDR3 contains 12 residues. Germline CDR1 SGHNT, CDR2 YYREEE (reference sequence). The V end was cut by 6 bases, the J end by 8 bases, with 12 bases between.